This T cell receptor (beta chain) came from a study of response to subunit inactivated influenza vaccine (dated by TCRdb to 2016 to 2019). General notes on the study: Deep quantitative T cell receptor repertoire profiling was used in the study to track responses to a trivalent subunit inactivated influenza vaccine.

Broader findings and caveats from the paper: The authors suggested that each seasonal influenza vaccination may recruit only a limited number of new T cells.

Library preparation was by RT-PCR. Sequencing used an Illumina HiSeq 2500. The public sequencing data were trimmed at Q25 with fastp and processed into clonotypes with MiXCR by TCRdb, which kept only in-frame beta chains. Each record represents a unique CDR3 protein, reported with the most common genes and DNA among its rows. The sample includes 650,000 or so distinct CDR3 sequences, with 14% observed a single time. Of the sample, 7.5% to 8% falls within the top ten clones. At least ten counts were recorded for this clonotype. Its antigen target is currently unknown. No base quality information exists; no much larger clone differs at one position. The sequence was obtained from a man in his fifties or sixties who received an inactivated influenza vaccine. Donor details come from another sample of the same person, matched by shared clones. The sequencing here drew on PBMCs from blood, taken roughly 2 weeks before vaccination.

The DNA sequence is given as TGCAGTGCTAGAGGACGGGGGCTACCCCTTGGTGAGCAGTACTTC. Its translation is CSARGRGLPLGEQYF. The sequence joins TRBV20-1 to TRBJ2-7, with a tentative D call of TRBD1 or TRBD2, each matching 6 bases. Deletion took 1 base off V and 7 bases off J, with a span of 20 bases between the germline ends. CDR1 and CDR2 were assigned from the germline V gene (reference sequence) as DFQATT and SNEGSKA. Inclusive of the bounding cysteine and phenylalanine, the CDR3 is 15 residues long. Only the CDR3 DNA is retained, 45 bases long and in frame from the first base.